This entry concerns a single T cell receptor (beta chain). Only in-frame clones appear in the TCRdb table, and some are missing; sequencing was by immunoSEQ multiplex PCR. Altogether 98,000 or so clones are present, around 82% being singletons, with the ten largest covering 3%. The sample belongs to a study of cytomegalovirus exposure and HLA in healthy donors. The CDR3 spans 15 residues. The germline V gene encodes CDR1 LNHDA and CDR2 SQIVND (reference sequence). With V trimmed by 3 bases and J by 1 base, 5 bases remained unmatched. The chain has TRBV19 and TRBJ1-2, with TRBD1 identical over 7 bases. Sequencing was carried out using PBMCs. The receptor comes from a woman in her late teens or twenties in good health and CMV-seronegative. CDR3 DNA: TGTGCCAGTAGTATGTACAGGGGAAATAACTATGGCTACACCTTC. This encodes CASSMYRGNNYGYTF.